This T cell receptor beta chain was recorded in a study of blood T cell repertoires in COVID-19. Across the study: In each case, the material was cDNA or gDNA derived from T cells, B-cell-depleted T cells, or PBMCs.

Original data processing: Amplification of reference gene primers provided the estimated nucleated cell counts. TCRdb's table, derived via immunoSEQ multiplex PCR, lists solely in-frame clones and lacks some. V and J calls and clone size are as listed in that table; D and trimming were resolved from the DNA. The repertoire holds roughly 210,000 clones, with approximately 80% as singletons. The CDR3 length is 12 residues. The Seattle patients, enrolled during active infection, were followed longitudinally. The receptor comes from a woman older than 75 with COVID-19, enrolled during active disease. V usage is TRBV12-2 and J usage is TRBJ2-7; TRBD1, the D gene given by the table, was not confirmed from the DNA. TRBV12-2 constitutes a pseudogene. What was sequenced was peripheral blood. Here the CDR3 reads CASRSQGCEQYV. The CDR3 DNA is TGTGCAAGTCGCTCCCAGGGATGCGAGCAGTACGTC.